The 3 T cell receptor beta chains listed next were all sequenced from one sample in a study of T cell responses to AZD1222 COVID-19 vaccine. Sequencing was performed with immunoSEQ multiplex PCR; in TCRdb, only in-frame clones are kept and a portion is missing. This sample has approximately 260,000 clones, with 93% found just once. Sequencing was performed on peripheral blood, taken on day 0 of AZD1222 vaccination. The source of these receptors is an adult in good health.

The chain links TRBV4-2 to TRBJ1-6; perhaps TRBD1 as D (5 bases). The V end was cut by 0 bases, the J end by 8 bases, with 14 bases between. CDR3 length: 16 residues. CDR1 and CDR2 (germline): LGHNA, YNFKEQ. CDR3: CASSQEGAGGHSPLHF. The CDR3 DNA reads as TGTGCCAGCAGCCAAGAAGGGGCGGGAGGGCATTCACCCCTCCACTTT.

This chain uses TRBV28 with TRBJ1-4, with D uncertain. CDR1 and CDR2 from the germline V gene are MDHEN and SYDVKM. CDR3 length equals 16 residues. Trimming took off 5 bases at V and 4 bases at J, with 17 bases between the two ends. For the CDR3, the DNA is TGTGCCAGCAGTCCCCGCTCGAGTGGATTTAATGAAAAACTGTTTTTT. As protein: CASSPRSSGFNEKLFF.

This sequence joins TRBV6-5 and TRBJ1-4; no firm D call. The CDR3 loop spans 13 amino acids. V gave up 6 bases and J gave up 4 bases, with 9 bases separating them. Per the germline V gene, CDR1 is MNHEY and CDR2 is SVGAGI. The CDR3 DNA reads as TGTGCCAGCAGCCCGAAAATTAATGAAAAACTGTTTTTT. Its translation: CASSPKINEKLFF.